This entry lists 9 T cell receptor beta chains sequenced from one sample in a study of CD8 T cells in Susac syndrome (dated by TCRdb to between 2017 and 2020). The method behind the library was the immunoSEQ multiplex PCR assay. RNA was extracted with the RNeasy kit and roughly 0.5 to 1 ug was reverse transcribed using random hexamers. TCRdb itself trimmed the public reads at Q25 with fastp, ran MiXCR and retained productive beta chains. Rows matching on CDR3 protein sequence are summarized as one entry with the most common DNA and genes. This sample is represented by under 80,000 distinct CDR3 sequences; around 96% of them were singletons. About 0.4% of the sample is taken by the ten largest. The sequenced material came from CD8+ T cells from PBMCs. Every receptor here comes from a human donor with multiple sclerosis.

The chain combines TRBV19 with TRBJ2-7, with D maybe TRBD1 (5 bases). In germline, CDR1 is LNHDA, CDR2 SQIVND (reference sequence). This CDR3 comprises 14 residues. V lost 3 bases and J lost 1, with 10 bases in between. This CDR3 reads CASSIRGFSYEQYF. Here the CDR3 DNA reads TGTGCCAGTAGTATTAGGGGCTTTTCCTACGAGCAGTACTTC.

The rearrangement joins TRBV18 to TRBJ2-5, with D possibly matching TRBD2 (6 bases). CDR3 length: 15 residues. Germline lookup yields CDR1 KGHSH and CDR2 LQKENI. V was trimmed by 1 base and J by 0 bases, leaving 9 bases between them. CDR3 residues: CASSPRGGDQETQYF. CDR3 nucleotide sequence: TGTGCCAGCTCACCACGGGGAGGCGACCAAGAGACCCAGTACTTC.

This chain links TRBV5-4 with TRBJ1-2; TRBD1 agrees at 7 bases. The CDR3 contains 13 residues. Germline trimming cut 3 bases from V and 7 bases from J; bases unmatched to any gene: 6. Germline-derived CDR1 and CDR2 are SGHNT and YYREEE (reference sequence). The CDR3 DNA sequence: TGTGCCAGCAGCTCTGACAGGGAGCGTGGCTACACCTTC. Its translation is CASSSDRERGYTF.

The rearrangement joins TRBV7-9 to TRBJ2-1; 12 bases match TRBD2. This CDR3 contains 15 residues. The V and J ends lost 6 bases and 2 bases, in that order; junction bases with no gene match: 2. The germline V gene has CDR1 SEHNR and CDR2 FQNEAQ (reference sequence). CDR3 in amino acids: CASSRLAGAYNEQFF. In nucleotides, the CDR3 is TGTGCCAGCAGTCGACTAGCGGGGGCCTACAATGAGCAGTTCTTC.

Here the CDR3 reads CASSTGPGAYEQYF. The CDR3 coding sequence is TGTGCCAGCTCAACGGGACCGGGGGCCTACGAGCAGTACTTC. This chain joins TRBV18 and TRBJ2-7, with D tentatively TRBD2 (6 bases). The CDR3 has 14 amino acids. Germline V gene sequence: CDR1 KGHSH, CDR2 LQKENI. The V end was cut by 5 bases, the J end by 2 bases, with 13 bases between.

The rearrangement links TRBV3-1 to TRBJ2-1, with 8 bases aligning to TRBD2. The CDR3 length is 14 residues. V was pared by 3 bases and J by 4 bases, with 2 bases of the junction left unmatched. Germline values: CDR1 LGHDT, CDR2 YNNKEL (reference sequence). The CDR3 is CASSQSGSYNEQFF. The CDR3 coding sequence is TGTGCCAGCAGCCAGAGCGGGAGTTACAATGAGCAGTTCTTC.

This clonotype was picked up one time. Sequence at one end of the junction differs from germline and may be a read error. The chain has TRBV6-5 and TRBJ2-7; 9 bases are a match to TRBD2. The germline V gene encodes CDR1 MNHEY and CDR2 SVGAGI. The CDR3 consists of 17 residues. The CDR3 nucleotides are TGTGCCAGCAGTAACTCCGAGCGGGGGGCCTATGCCTACGAGCAGTACTTC. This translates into CASSNSERGAYAYEQYF.

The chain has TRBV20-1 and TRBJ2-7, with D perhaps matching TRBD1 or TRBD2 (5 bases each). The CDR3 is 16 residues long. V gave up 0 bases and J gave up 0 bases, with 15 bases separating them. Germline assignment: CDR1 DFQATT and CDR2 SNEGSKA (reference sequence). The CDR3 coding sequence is TGCAGTGCTAGAGATCTGAGGGGCCGGAACTCCTACGAGCAGTACTTC. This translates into CSARDLRGRNSYEQYF.

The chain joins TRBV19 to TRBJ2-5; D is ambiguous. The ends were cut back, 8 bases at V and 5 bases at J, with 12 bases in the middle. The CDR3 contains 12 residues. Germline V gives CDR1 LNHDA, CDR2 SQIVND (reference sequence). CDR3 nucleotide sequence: TGTGCCAGTCAGGACCTTGGGGAGACCCAGTACTTC. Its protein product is CASQDLGETQYF.